Following are 9 T cell receptor beta chains from one sample sequenced in a study of blood T cell repertoires in COVID-19. The assay was immunoSEQ multiplex PCR, and TCRdb's table has in-frame clones only and misses some. The table lists over 250,000 clones, approximately 85% of them singletons. The source material was peripheral blood. Receptor source: a human donor in a cohort sampled during active COVID-19.

This chain joins TRBV2 and TRBJ2-1, with 11 bases aligning to TRBD2. CDR1 is SNHLY, CDR2 FYNNEI, per germline. CDR3 size: 14 residues. V lost 6 bases and J lost 5; bases outside the gene matches: 3. CDR3 sequence: CASRLGLADNEQFF. The CDR3 bases are TGTGCCAGCAGGTTGGGACTAGCGGACAATGAGCAGTTCTTC.

V usage is TRBV6-6 and J usage is TRBJ1-1, with 8 nucleotides matching TRBD1. The CDR3 loop spans 17 amino acids. Germline V gene data show CDR1 as MNHNY and CDR2 as SVGAGI (reference sequence). Losses at the gene ends were 5 bases for V and 2 bases for J; bases not matched to a gene: 13. In DNA, the CDR3 is TGTGCCAGCAGTCCCCTACTTTCCGGGACAGGCAACACTGAAGCTTTCTTT. Its translation: CASSPLLSGTGNTEAFF.

This chain joins TRBV6-1 and TRBJ1-2, with D uncertain. The CDR3 length is 15 residues. V lost 2 bases and J lost 4, with 14 bases in between. CDR1 MNHNS and CDR2 SASEGT come from the germline V gene. The CDR3 here is CASSERGPFGYGYTF. The CDR3, as DNA: TGTGCCAGCAGTGAACGGGGTCCTTTTGGCTATGGCTACACCTTC.

This chain joins TRBV5-1 and TRBJ2-7; the match to TRBD2 covers 7 bases. Unmatched junction bases numbered 6, after V lost 4 bases and J lost 5 bases. Looked up from germline, CDR1 is SGHRS and CDR2 is YFSETQ. The CDR3 loop spans 13 amino acids. This CDR3 reads CASSREGFNEQYF. CDR3 coding DNA: TGCGCCAGCAGCAGGGAGGGTTTCAACGAGCAGTACTTC.

This clone has more than one count but fewer than ten. This chain uses TRBV30 with TRBJ2-3; TRBD2 matches 12 bases. The CDR3 sequence is 18 residues long. Germline loops: CDR1 GTSNPN, CDR2 SVGIG (reference sequence). J lost 1 base, V lost 0 bases, and 8 bases had no gene match. The DNA for the CDR3 is TGTGCCTGGAGTGTAGGCCTAGCGGGAGGGCCCGGCACAGATACGCAGTATTTT. This gives the protein CAWSVGLAGGPGTDTQYF.

The sample holds one count of this clone. The CDR3 bases are TGTGCCAGCAGCTTGGCCGGACAGGGGGCTCCGCTCGAGCAGTACTTC. Its translation is CASSLAGQGAPLEQYF. V gene TRBV7-2 combines with J gene TRBJ2-7; 11 positions match TRBD1. The trim removed 3 bases at V and 6 bases at J, leaving 10 bases unmatched. Per germline, CDR1 SGHTA and CDR2 FQGNSA. This CDR3 has 16 residues.

The chain joins TRBV5-1 to TRBJ1-2; 9 bases fit TRBD1. The CDR3 is made up of 15 amino acids. V trimming: 4 bases; J trimming: 10 bases; junction bases outside the gene matches: 14. Germline CDR1 is SGHRS and CDR2 is YFSETQ. The CDR3 protein is CASSDIGGTGRPYTF. In nucleotides, the CDR3 is TGCGCCAGCAGCGATATCGGTGGGACAGGGAGGCCCTACACCTTC.

This sequence joins TRBV28 and TRBJ1-3, with D uncertain. Trimming left V 3 bases short and J 9 bases short, with 9 bases between. The germline gives CDR1 MDHEN, CDR2 SYDVKM. The CDR3 covers 12 residues. CDR3 bases: TGTGCCAGCAGTTTCCGCCTGAGCACCATATATTTT. Protein product: CASSFRLSTIYF.

J is TRBJ1-3 and V is TRBV3-1 (or the pseudogene TRBV3-2); D not resolved. The CDR3 length is 17 residues. Looked up from germline, CDR1 is LGHDT and CDR2 is YNNKEL (reference sequence). Deletions cut 1 base from V and 0 bases from J, with 13 bases between. The CDR3 reads CASSQAATGFSGNTIYF. CDR3 DNA: TGTGCCAGCAGCCAAGCTGCGACCGGGTTCTCTGGAAACACCATATATTTT.